These 12 T cell receptor beta chains came from one sample sequenced in a study of cytotoxic CD8 clonotypes in ibrutinib-treated CLL. Assay used: immunoSEQ multiplex PCR; TCRdb lists only in-frame clones, some missing. Found here are fewer than 55,000 clones, 57% of them singletons; the top ten hold approximately 27%. This sample comprised PBMCs, obtained after 24 months of ibrutinib treatment. Receptors were obtained from a human donor with chronic lymphocytic leukemia.

The chain uses TRBV27 and TRBJ1-5; TRBD1 matches at 10 bases. The V segment lost 2 bases and the J segment 2 bases; nucleotides outside the gene matches: 12. Germline V lookup: CDR1 MNHEY, CDR2 SMNVEV (reference sequence). The CDR3 covers 19 residues. The CDR3 region is CASSLMFSGGTGGNQPQHF. CDR3 coding DNA: TGTGCCAGCAGTTTAATGTTCTCGGGGGGGACAGGGGGCAATCAGCCCCAGCATTTT.

The chain uses TRBV15 and TRBJ2-4; D may be TRBD1 (6 bases). This CDR3 has 17 amino acids. V was cut by 0 bases and J by 2 bases, with 14 bases left in between. CDR1 is LNHNV, CDR2 YYDKDF, per germline (reference sequence). This CDR3 reads CATSRDSGVLPKNIQYF. Here the CDR3 DNA reads TGTGCCACCAGCAGAGATTCAGGGGTGTTGCCCAAAAACATTCAGTACTTC.

This chain joins TRBV6-6 and TRBJ2-2; D is unclear. V lost 6 bases to trimming and J lost 6 bases, with 5 bases between them. CDR3 length: 11 amino acids. Germline V CDR1 and CDR2: MNHNY, SVGAGI (reference sequence). The CDR3 DNA reads as TGTGCCAGCAGAAGCCCCGGGGAGCTGTTTTTT. Protein sequence: CASRSPGELFF.

The chain combines TRBV5-1 with TRBJ2-1; 14 nucleotides agree with TRBD2. Germline CDR1 is SGHRS and CDR2 is YFSETQ. Unmatched junction bases numbered 7, after V lost 4 bases and J lost 7 bases. The CDR3 runs 16 residues. The CDR3 nucleotides are TGCGCCAGCAGCCCTAGACTAGCGGGGGGGCTAAATGAGCAGTTCTTC. Its protein product is CASSPRLAGGLNEQFF.

The J gene is TRBJ1-1, the V gene TRBV4-1, with D unclear. V dropped 0 bases and J dropped 2 bases, with 13 bases sitting between them. The CDR3 has 16 residues. Germline values: CDR1 MGHRA, CDR2 YSYEKL. CDR3 nucleotide sequence: TGCGCCAGCAGCCAAGATTTCGGCAGCGTTAACACTGAAGCTTTCTTT. Residues: CASSQDFGSVNTEAFF.

The chain has TRBV5-1 and TRBJ1-6; 7 bases line up with TRBD1. The ends lost 7 bases at V and 9 bases at J; junction bases unmatched: 10. CDR1 SGHRS and CDR2 YFSETQ come from the germline V gene. The CDR3 contains 14 residues. CDR3 sequence: CASRLGAGGSPLHF. Written as DNA, the CDR3 is TGCGCCAGCCGCCTGGGGGCAGGGGGTTCACCCCTCCACTTT.

This rearrangement joins TRBV14 to TRBJ2-3; unclear D gene. Trimming left V 2 bases short and J 8 bases short, with 11 bases between. Per the germline V gene, CDR1 is SGHDN and CDR2 is FVKESK. The CDR3 has 13 residues. The CDR3 sequence: CASSQKLTGTQYF. The DNA for the CDR3 is TGTGCCAGCAGCCAAAAGCTGACTGGTACGCAGTATTTT. Full variable domain (missing parts from reference TRBV14 and TRBJ2-3): EAGVTQFPSHSVIEKGQTVTLRCDPISGHDNLYWYRRVMGKEIKFLLHFVKESKQDESGMPNNRFLAERTGGTYSTLKVQPAELEDSGVYFCASSQKLTGTQYFGPGTRLTVL.

This clone showed up just a few times. V and J are TRBV19 and TRBJ1-5, with TRBD1 identical over 7 bases. The germline V gene has CDR1 LNHDA and CDR2 SQIVND (reference sequence). The trim removed 6 bases at V and 10 bases at J, leaving 12 bases unmatched. The length of the CDR3 is 14 residues. CDR3 residues: CASSNGQALSPQHF. CDR3 nucleotides: TGTGCCAGTAGCAATGGACAGGCCCTTTCTCCCCAGCATTTT. The full variable domain, its missing parts supplied by reference TRBV19 and TRBJ1-5, is DGGITQSPKYLFRKEGQNVTLSCEQNLNHDAMYWYRQDPGQGLRLIYYSQIVNDFQKGDIAEGYSVSREKKESFPLTVTSAQKNPTAFYLCASSNGQALSPQHFGDGTRLSIL.

This rearrangement joins TRBV4-2 to TRBJ1-2; D ambiguous. Germline-derived CDR1 and CDR2 are LGHNA and YNFKEQ. Between the trimmed V and J ends, which lost 0 bases and 3 bases, there was a span of 11 bases. The CDR3 has 15 amino acids. Here the CDR3 reads CASSQDFGQDYGYTF. The CDR3 DNA is TGTGCCAGCAGCCAAGATTTCGGGCAGGACTATGGCTACACCTTC.

The genes are TRBV2 and TRBJ2-7; D call uncertain. The CDR3 has 12 residues. Germline V gives CDR1 SNHLY, CDR2 FYNNEI. Trimming removed 2 bases at V and 5 bases at J, with 7 bases between. The CDR3 protein is CASSEQFDEQYF. The CDR3 region has the DNA TGTGCCAGCAGTGAACAGTTTGACGAGCAGTACTTC.

Points on this clone: The sample contains more than one DNA sequence encoding this CDR3. This chain connects TRBV2 to TRBJ2-3, with 12 positions matching TRBD2. V lost 6 bases and J lost 4; bases outside the gene matches: 5. The CDR3 sequence is 15 residues long. The V gene's germline CDR1 is SNHLY and CDR2 FYNNEI. The CDR3: CASSGLAGTADTQYF. The CDR3 nucleotides are TGTGCCAGCAGCGGACTAGCGGGGACGGCAGATACGCAGTATTTT.

This sequence joins TRBV29-1 and TRBJ2-5; no clear D. Trimming shortened V by 4 bases and J by 2 bases, and 8 bases separated the two germline ends. Germline V gene sequence: CDR1 SQVTM, CDR2 ANQGSEA. This CDR3 spans 12 amino acids. The CDR3 spells CSVVGLQETQYF. In nucleotides, the CDR3 is TGCAGCGTTGTAGGTTTACAAGAGACCCAGTACTTC. The full variable domain, rest sourced from reference TRBV29-1 and TRBJ2-5, is SAVISQKPSRDICQRGTSLTIQCQVDSQVTMMFWYRQQPGQSLTLIATANQGSEATYESGFVIDKFPISRPNLTFSTLTVSNMSPEDSSIYLCSVVGLQETQYFGPGTRLLVL.